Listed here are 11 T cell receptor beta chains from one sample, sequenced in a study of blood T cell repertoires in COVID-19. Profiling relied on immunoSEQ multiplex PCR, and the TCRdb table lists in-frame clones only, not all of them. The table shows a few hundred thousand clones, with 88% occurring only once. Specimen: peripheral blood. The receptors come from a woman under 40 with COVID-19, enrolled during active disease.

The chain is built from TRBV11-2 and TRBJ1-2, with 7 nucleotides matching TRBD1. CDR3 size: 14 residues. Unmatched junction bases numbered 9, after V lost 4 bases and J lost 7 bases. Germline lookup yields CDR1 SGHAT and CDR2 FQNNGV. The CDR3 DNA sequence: TGTGCCAGCAGCTCCCGGACAGGAGCCTCTGGCTACACCTTC. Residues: CASSSRTGASGYTF.

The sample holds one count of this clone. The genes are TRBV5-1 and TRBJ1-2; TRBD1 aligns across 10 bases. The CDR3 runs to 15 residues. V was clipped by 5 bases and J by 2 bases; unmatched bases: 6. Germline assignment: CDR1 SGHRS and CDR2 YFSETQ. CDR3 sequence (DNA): TGCGCCAGCAGTTCTGGGACAGGGGCAAACTATGGCTACACCTTC. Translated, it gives CASSSGTGANYGYTF.

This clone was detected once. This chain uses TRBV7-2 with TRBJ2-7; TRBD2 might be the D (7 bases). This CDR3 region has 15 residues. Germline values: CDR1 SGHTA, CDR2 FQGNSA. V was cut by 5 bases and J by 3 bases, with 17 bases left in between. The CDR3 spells CASSMRGTLNYEQYF. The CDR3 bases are TGTGCCAGCAGCATGCGGGGGACACTAAACTACGAGCAGTACTTC.

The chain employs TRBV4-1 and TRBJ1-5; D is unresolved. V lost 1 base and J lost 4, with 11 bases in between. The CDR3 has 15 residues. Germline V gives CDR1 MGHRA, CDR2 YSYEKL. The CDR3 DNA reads TGCGCCAGCAGCCAAGGTCAGCGATCAAATCAGCCCCAGCATTTT. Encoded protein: CASSQGQRSNQPQHF.

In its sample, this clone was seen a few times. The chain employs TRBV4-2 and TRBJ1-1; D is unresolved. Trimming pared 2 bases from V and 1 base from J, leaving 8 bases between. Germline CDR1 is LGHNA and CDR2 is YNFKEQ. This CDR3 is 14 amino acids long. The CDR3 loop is CASSQHTQNTEAFF. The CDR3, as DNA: TGTGCCAGCAGCCAACATACACAGAACACTGAAGCTTTCTTT.

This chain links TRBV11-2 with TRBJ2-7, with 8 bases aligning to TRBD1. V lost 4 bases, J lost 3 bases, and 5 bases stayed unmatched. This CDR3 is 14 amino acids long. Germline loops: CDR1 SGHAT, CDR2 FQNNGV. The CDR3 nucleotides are TGTGCCAGCAGCTATCATACAGGGGGCTACGAGCAGTACGTC. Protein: CASSYHTGGYEQYV.

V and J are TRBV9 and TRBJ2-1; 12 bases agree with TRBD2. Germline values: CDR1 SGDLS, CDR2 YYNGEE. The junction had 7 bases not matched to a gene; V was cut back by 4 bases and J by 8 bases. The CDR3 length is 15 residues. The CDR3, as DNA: TGTGCCAGCAGCCTTGGACTAGCGGGGATCGATGAGCAGTTCTTC. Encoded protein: CASSLGLAGIDEQFF.

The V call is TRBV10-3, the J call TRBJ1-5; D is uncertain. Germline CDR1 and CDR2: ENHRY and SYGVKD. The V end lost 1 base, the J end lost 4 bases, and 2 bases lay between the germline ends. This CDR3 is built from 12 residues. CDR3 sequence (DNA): TGTGCCATCAGTGAGTTAAATCAGCCCCAGCATTTT. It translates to CAISELNQPQHF.

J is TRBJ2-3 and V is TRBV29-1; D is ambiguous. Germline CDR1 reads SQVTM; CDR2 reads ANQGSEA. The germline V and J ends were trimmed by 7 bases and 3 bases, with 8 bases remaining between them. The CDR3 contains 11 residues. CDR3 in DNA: TGCAGCGGTGCTAGGACAGATACGCAGTATTTT. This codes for CSGARTDTQYF.

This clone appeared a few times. The CDR3 sequence: CASSGARVNTEAFF. Written as DNA, the CDR3 is TGTGCCAGCAGCGGAGCTAGAGTTAACACTGAAGCTTTCTTT. The rearrangement joins TRBV9 to TRBJ1-1; no definite D call. This CDR3 is 14 amino acids long. Germline V lookup: CDR1 SGDLS, CDR2 YYNGEE. V lost 3 bases to trimming and J lost 2 bases, with 11 bases between them.

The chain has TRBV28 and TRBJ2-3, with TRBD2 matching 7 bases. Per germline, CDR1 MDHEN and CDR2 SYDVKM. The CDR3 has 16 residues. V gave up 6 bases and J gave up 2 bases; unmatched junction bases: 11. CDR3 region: CASRSSGEASTDTQYF. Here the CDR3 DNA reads TGTGCCAGCAGGTCTAGCGGTGAGGCCTCCACAGATACGCAGTATTTT. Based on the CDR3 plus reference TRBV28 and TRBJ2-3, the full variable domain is DVKVTQSSRYLVKRTGEKVFLECVQDMDHENMFWYRQDPGLGLRLIYFSYDVKMKEKGDIPEGYSVSREKKERFSLILESASTNQTSMYLCASRSSGEASTDTQYFGPGTRLTVL.